This T cell receptor (beta chain) was captured by sequencing in a study of blood T cells in healthy people across ages. Alongside a J-beta primer mix, a sample-barcoded 5' primer served in a second PCR lasting about 7 to 12 cycles. TCRdb redid the calling of the 5' RACE reads with MiXCR, one entry per CDR3 protein. The sample has 800,000 or so distinct CDR3 sequences, around 25% seen once; the top ten hold approximately 3.7%. Broader study findings: A roughly linear fall in TCR beta diversity per million T cells was seen with increasing age.

Germline V lookup: CDR1 ENHRY, CDR2 SYGVKD. V lost 10 bases, J lost 0 bases, and 11 bases stayed unmatched. The CDR3 has 17 residues. A word on this clonotype: Its matching antigen is unknown.

This same sample was also part of a study on T cells of mothers and their children.

This TCR was recovered from a boy younger than 18 in good health. The V gene is TRBV10-3, the J gene TRBJ2-1, with 11 bases aligning to TRBD2. The sample comprised blood. DNA for the CDR3: TGTGCCAGTGCGACTAGCGGGAAGGGCAGCTCCTACAATGAGCAGTTCTTC. Translation: CASATSGKGSSYNEQFF.